Listed below are T cell receptor beta chains from one sample, sequenced in a study of neurological immune-mediated disorders. TCRdb recomputed calls from the 5' RACE reads with MiXCR, one row per CDR3 protein. The data show more than 70,000 distinct CDR3 sequences, approximately 17% seen once. Sequencing input: PBMCs. These receptors all come from a woman between 40 and 55 years old in good health. Both conserved end residues are part of each CDR3. The order of the fields is CDR3 DNA, CDR3 protein, V gene, J gene, D gene, clone size. The D gene is left open where the match is weak. Clone size is stated in some rows and not others, as once, few, many or a class when expanded.

TGTGCCACCAGTGATTTCGGCGAAACAGGGACAGGGGACACTGAAGCTTTCTTT	CATSDFGETGTGDTEAFF	TRBV24-1	TRBJ1-1	TRBD1	many
TGTGCCAGGAGCCAAGCGGAGAACCCAAATGAACAGTTCTTC	CARSQAENPNEQFF	TRBV3-1	TRBJ2-1	.	once
TGTGCCAGCAGCCAAGAACCTATTAGGAACGAGCAGTACTTC	CASSQEPIRNEQYF	TRBV3-1	TRBJ2-7	.	many
TGCGCCAGCAGCTTGGAGGGGACAGAGAATCAGCCCCAGCATTTT	CASSLEGTENQPQHF	TRBV5-1	TRBJ1-5	TRBD1	many
TGCAGTGCTAGATGGGCGGGCAATCAGCCCCAGCATTTT	CSARWAGNQPQHF	TRBV20-1	TRBJ1-5	.	many
TGTGCCACCAGCACCTTAGCGGGGATGGGGGAGACCCAGTACTTC	CATSTLAGMGETQYF	TRBV15	TRBJ2-5	TRBD2	many
TGTGCCAGCAGTCCTCGGACAAACTCTGGAAACACCATATATTTT	CASSPRTNSGNTIYF	TRBV6-5	TRBJ1-3	.	few
TGTGCCAGCAGTCCGCAGGTTCTCTCTGTGGGCTACACCTTC	CASSPQVLSVGYTF	TRBV2	TRBJ1-2	.	few
TGCGCCAGCAGCCGAGGACAGCCTGGGGCCAACGTCCTGACTTTC	CASSRGQPGANVLTF	TRBV4-1	TRBJ2-6	.	many
TGTGCCAGCAGTTACGGGGGGCGGGAGACCCAGTACTTC	CASSYGGRETQYF	TRBV6-6	TRBJ2-5	.	many
TGTGCCAGCTCACCAGCTAGCGGGGACACAGATACGCAGTATTTT	CASSPASGDTDTQYF	TRBV18	TRBJ2-3	TRBD2	many
TGTGCCAGCAGTTTAATCGGTGGGGAAACGGATACGCAGTATTTT	CASSLIGGETDTQYF	TRBV27	TRBJ2-3	.	many
TGTGCCAGCAGTCAGGGGGTGGCCGGGGAGCTGTTTTTT	CASSQGVAGELFF	TRBV12-3/TRBV12-4	TRBJ2-2	TRBD1	many
TGTGCCAGCAGTTACCCCGGGGCCAATGAGCAGTTCTTC	CASSYPGANEQFF	TRBV6-5	TRBJ2-1	.	few
TGTGCCAGCAGTTTGAACGGGAACACTGAAGCTTTCTTT	CASSLNGNTEAFF	TRBV12-3/TRBV12-4	TRBJ1-1	.	many
TGTGCCAGCAGATCCCCGAACCTCAGACAGGGGAGGACTGAAGCTTTCTTT	CASRSPNLRQGRTEAFF	TRBV28	TRBJ1-1	TRBD1	many
TGCAGTGCTGGTCCCGGGACACCCAATAGCAATCAGCCCCAGCATTTT	CSAGPGTPNSNQPQHF	TRBV20-1	TRBJ1-5	.	.
TGTGCCAGCAGCCACGCACAAGATCCTACAGATACGCAGTATTTT	CASSHAQDPTDTQYF	TRBV7-9	TRBJ2-3	.	.
TGTGCCAGCAGCTTGGCCCCTTACAATGAGCAGTTCTTC	CASSLAPYNEQFF	TRBV12-3/TRBV12-4	TRBJ2-1	.	many
TGTGCCAGCAGTGAGCCAGGGGGTCTCGGTGAAAAACTGTTTTTT	CASSEPGGLGEKLFF	TRBV2	TRBJ1-4	TRBD1	many
TGTGCCAGCAGTTACACCGGGACAGGTGGAAAGGAGACCCAGTACTTC	CASSYTGTGGKETQYF	TRBV6-5	TRBJ2-5	TRBD1	.
TGTGCCATCAGTGGCCGGGTTGGTGCTGAAGCTTTCTTT	CAISGRVGAEAFF	TRBV10-3	TRBJ1-1	.	many
TGTGCCAGCAGCTTAGATTATTGGAATCTACCTGGGTCCCACGAGCAGTACTTC	CASSLDYWNLPGSHEQYF	TRBV11-3	TRBJ2-7	.	.
TGCAGTGCTAGAAAGGCGAAATATAATTCACCCCCCCACTTT	CSARKAKYNSPPHF	TRBV20-1	TRBJ1-6	.	.
TGTGCCAGCAGCCTGGGACAGAACACCGGGGAGCTGTTTTTT	CASSLGQNTGELFF	TRBV3-1	TRBJ2-2	.	many
TGCAGTGCTTGGACTGGTGAGTCTATGAACACTGAAGCTTTCTTT	CSAWTGESMNTEAFF	TRBV20-1	TRBJ1-1	.	few
TGCAGCGCCGATAGTCTAACCGGGGAGCTGTTTTTT	CSADSLTGELFF	TRBV29-1	TRBJ2-2	.	.
TGTGCCAGCAGTTTAAGACTCACGGACGAAAAACTGTTTTTT	CASSLRLTDEKLFF	TRBV12-3/TRBV12-4	TRBJ1-4	.	many
TGCAGTGCTAGAGGAGGGGAGGCAGGGGGCGGGGCCAACGTCCTGACTTTC	CSARGGEAGGGANVLTF	TRBV20-1	TRBJ2-6	TRBD1	many
TGTGCCAGCAGCACCCCTGGAGGGGAAGGCTACACCTTC	CASSTPGGEGYTF	TRBV7-9	TRBJ1-2	.	few
TGTGCCAGCAGCCCCCCGGGACAGGCTACAGATACGCAGTATTTT	CASSPPGQATDTQYF	TRBV7-8	TRBJ2-3	TRBD1	.
TGCAGCGTTGACCGGGGGTTTGGGACCGGGGAGCTGTTTTTT	CSVDRGFGTGELFF	TRBV29-1	TRBJ2-2	.	many
TGCGCCAGCGGGCGGCTTACAACTAATGAAAAACTGTTTTTT	CASGRLTTNEKLFF	TRBV5-1	TRBJ1-4	.	many
TGCAGTGTCAGAGGGAATCTCCGGCAGCCCCAGCATTTT	CSVRGNLRQPQHF	TRBV20-1	TRBJ1-5	.	few
TGTGCCAGCAGCTTAGGGGGGATTGCAACTAATGAAAAACTGTTTTTT	CASSLGGIATNEKLFF	TRBV7-2	TRBJ1-4	.	.
TGTGCCAGCAGCTTAGTGGCGGTCGGCACAGATACGCAGTATTTT	CASSLVAVGTDTQYF	TRBV7-3	TRBJ2-3	.	few
TGCAGTGCTAGGTCCCCCCCCGCGGGGGGCCAAGAGACCCAGTACTTC	CSARSPPAGGQETQYF	TRBV20-1	TRBJ2-5	TRBD2	many
TGTGCCAGCAGCTTAGGAGGAACCGGGGGGGGTGAGACCCAGTACTTC	CASSLGGTGGGETQYF	TRBV7-2	TRBJ2-5	TRBD2	many
TGCAGCGTCGACTCCCGCGGGCAAGAGACCCAGTACTTC	CSVDSRGQETQYF	TRBV29-1	TRBJ2-5	.	many
TGTGCCAGCAGCCTGGGGACCGCGTCCCCCACAGATACGCAGTATTTT	CASSLGTASPTDTQYF	TRBV7-3	TRBJ2-3	.	.
TGTGCCAGCAGTCCTCCGGGACTAGCGGGGGGGGTCACCGGGGAGCTGTTTTTT	CASSPPGLAGGVTGELFF	TRBV12-3/TRBV12-4	TRBJ2-2	TRBD2	many
TGCGCCAGCTCCGCGGAGGGGGGCCCAGGTGAAAAACTGTTTTTT	CASSAEGGPGEKLFF	TRBV5-1	TRBJ1-4	.	many